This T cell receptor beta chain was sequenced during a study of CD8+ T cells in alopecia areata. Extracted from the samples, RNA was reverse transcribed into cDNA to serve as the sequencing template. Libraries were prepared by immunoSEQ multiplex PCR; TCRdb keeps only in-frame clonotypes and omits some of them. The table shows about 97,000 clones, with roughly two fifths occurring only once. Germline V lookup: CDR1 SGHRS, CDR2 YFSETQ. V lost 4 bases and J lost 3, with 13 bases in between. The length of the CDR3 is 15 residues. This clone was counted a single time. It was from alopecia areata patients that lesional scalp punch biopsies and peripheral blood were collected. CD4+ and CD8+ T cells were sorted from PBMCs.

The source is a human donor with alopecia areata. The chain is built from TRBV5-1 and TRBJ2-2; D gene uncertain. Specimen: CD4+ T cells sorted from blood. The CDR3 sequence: CASSGGRVDTGELFF. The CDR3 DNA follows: TGCGCCAGCAGCGGCGGTAGGGTGGACACCGGGGAGCTGTTTTTT.